Below, one TCR beta chain is given with its context. Its antigen is not known. The V gene's germline CDR1 is SEHNR and CDR2 FQNEAQ (reference sequence). The CDR3 contains 16 residues. V lost 5 bases to trimming and J lost 6 bases; unmatched junction nucleotides: 10. The sample is drawn from a study of siplizumab effects on memory and regulatory T cells. Data came from immunoSEQ multiplex PCR; TCRdb stores just in-frame clones and leaves some out. The data contain about 120,000 clones, 93% of them singletons. Whole-study results and caveats: The authors mapped only a minor fraction of alloreactive clones to unstimulated subsets. In roughly 75-97% of proliferating CD4+ or CD8+ clones, a naive or memory phenotype could not be assigned. Proliferating siplizumab-culture Tregs lacked confirmation of suppressive function. Naive T cells were seemingly more diverse than memory cells, and major contributions to the alloresponse seemed to be made by them.

This TCR was sampled from a human donor in good health. Specimen: non-Treg CD4+ T cells sorted from blood. This chain uses TRBV7-9 with TRBJ2-1; 10 bases are shared with TRBD2. The CDR3 DNA sequence: TGTGCCAGCAGCACCGAGCGGGGGGGCCACCTCAATGAGCAGTTCTTC. As protein: CASSTERGGHLNEQFF. Using reference TRBV7-9 and TRBJ2-1 for the parts outside the CDR3, the full variable domain is DTGVSQNPRHKITKRGQNVTFRCDPISEHNRLYWYRQTLGQGPEFLTYFQNEAQLEKSRLLSDRFSAERPKGSFSTLEIQRTEQGDSAMYLCASSTERGGHLNEQFFGPGTRLTVL.